A selection of T cell receptor beta chains follows, all from one sample in a study of T cells in Graves' hyperthyroidism and ophthalmopathy. Via MiXCR, TCRdb re-called the multiplex PCR reads, giving one row per CDR3 protein. The sample yields hundreds of thousands of distinct CDR3 sequences, over 20% seen once. Sample: blood. Receptor source: a man aged 25 to 45 with Graves' ophthalmopathy. Each CDR3 is given with its conserved first and last residue. A D gene is named only where the DNA matches it firmly. Where a row states a size, it is once, few, many or the class of an expanded clone; other rows omit it.

>few|TRBJ2-3|TRBV28|TRBD2
TGTGCCAGCAGTTCGGGACTAGCGTTGGATACGCAGTATTTT
CASSSGLALDTQYF
>many|TRBJ2-5|TRBV11-1|TRBD2
TGTGCCAGCAGCTCAACTAGCGGGGGCCAAGAGACCCAGTACTTC
CASSSTSGGQETQYF
>many|TRBJ2-5|TRBV11-2|TRBD2
TGTGCCAGCAGCTCGCGGGAGACCCAAGAGACCCAGTACTTC
CASSSRETQETQYF
>-|TRBJ2-1|TRBV3-1|-
TGTGCCAGCAGCCAAGGTTCCCCGGGACTCTGGTATCCCGGCAATGAGCAGTTCTTC
CASSQGSPGLWYPGNEQFF
>-|TRBJ2-3|TRBV27|-
TGTGCCAGCAGTGCCTTGGGACCTAGCACAGATACGCAGTATTTT
CASSALGPSTDTQYF
>-|TRBJ2-3|TRBV20-1|-
TGCAGTGCTAAACGGGATTCCACAGATACGCAGTATTTT
CSAKRDSTDTQYF
>-|TRBJ2-7|TRBV5-1|TRBD2
TGCGCCAGCGCGTGGGGAGGCAGTCTAGCGGGAGGCGAGCAGTACTTC
CASAWGGSLAGGEQYF
>-|TRBJ2-1|TRBV5-1|TRBD2
TGCGCCAGCAGCTTACTAGCGGCGGCTAATAATGAGCAGTTCTTC
CASSLLAAANNEQFF
>many|TRBJ2-3|TRBV7-3|-
TGTGCCAGCAGCTTCGGCGTGAAAGTTGCAGATACGCAGTATTTT
CASSFGVKVADTQYF
>many|TRBJ2-7|TRBV2|-
TGTGCCAGCGGTTCCAATACGAGGAAGCAGTACTTC
CASGSNTRKQYF
>-|TRBJ2-3|TRBV14|TRBD2
TGTGCCAGCGGCCAACGGACTAGCGGGAGGTTGGATACGCAGTATTTT
CASGQRTSGRLDTQYF
>-|TRBJ2-7|TRBV6-9|TRBD2
TGTGCCAGCAGTTATATCGCTAGCGGGATATACGAGCAGTACTTC
CASSYIASGIYEQYF
>few|TRBJ2-2|TRBV20-1|-
TGCAGTGCTAGAGTCTCCCTCGGGGAGCTGTTTTTT
CSARVSLGELFF
>many|TRBJ1-2|TRBV2|-
TGTGCCAGCAGGAAGGACTGGAACTATGGCTACACCTTC
CASRKDWNYGYTF
>many|TRBJ1-1|TRBV12-3/TRBV12-4|TRBD1
TGTGCCAGCAGCCCAGGGGGCGCGGAGACTGAAGCTTTCTTT
CASSPGGAETEAFF
>once|TRBJ2-1|TRBV12-3/TRBV12-4|TRBD1
TGTGCCAGCAGTTATATCAGGACAGGGAATGAGCAGTTCTTC
CASSYIRTGNEQFF
>few|TRBJ1-2|TRBV30|-
TGTGCCTGGAGGGTGGACAGCTATGGCTACACCTTC
CAWRVDSYGYTF
>many|TRBJ1-1|TRBV12-3/TRBV12-4|-
TGTGCCAGCAGGGGGACAAGAGGATTGACTGAAGCTTTCTTT
CASRGTRGLTEAFF
>few|TRBJ2-7|TRBV12-3/TRBV12-4|-
TGTGCCAGCAGTTTAGTAGCAGCTTCCTACGAGCAGTACTTC
CASSLVAASYEQYF
>-|TRBJ2-1|TRBV5-1|-
TGCGCCAGCAGCCACAGTGCCCCCGGGGATGAGCAGTTCTTC
CASSHSAPGDEQFF
>-|TRBJ2-2|TRBV28|TRBD2
TGTGCCAGCAGAAGACCGCCGGGACTAGAATTTAACGGGGAGCTGTTTTTT
CASRRPPGLEFNGELFF
>many|TRBJ2-1|TRBV7-8|TRBD2
TGTGCCAGCAGCTTAGAGACTAGCGGGAGGTACAATGAGCAGTTCTTC
CASSLETSGRYNEQFF
>-|TRBJ2-2|TRBV5-5|TRBD2
TGTGCCAGCAGCTTTAGCGGGAGCACAGGGGAGCTGTTTTTT
CASSFSGSTGELFF
>-|TRBJ1-6|TRBV15|-
TGTGCCACCAGCAGAGGAGCAGGGGCGGACGTTAACTCACCCCTCCACTTT
CATSRGAGADVNSPLHF
>few|TRBJ1-2|TRBV29-1|TRBD1
TGCAGCGTTAGACAGGGGGCGATCGGCTACACCTTC
CSVRQGAIGYTF
>many|TRBJ1-1|TRBV27|-
TGTGCCAGCAGTTTATTAAGCGGGGGTACTGAAGCTTTCTTT
CASSLLSGGTEAFF
>few|TRBJ1-4|TRBV9|TRBD1
TGTGCCAGCAGCCCGGGACAGACTAATTGGATACTGTTTTTT
CASSPGQTNWILFF
>many|TRBJ2-7|TRBV12-5|-
TGTGCTAGTGGTTTGGTATGGACGGGACCCTCCTACGAGCAGTACTTC
CASGLVWTGPSYEQYF
>few|TRBJ2-1|TRBV20-1|-
TGCAGTGCTGGCGACAGGTATGAGCAGTTCTTC
CSAGDRYEQFF
>few|TRBJ2-7|TRBV12-3/TRBV12-4|TRBD2
TGTGCCAGCAGAACTAGCGGGAGGGTCGAGCAGTACTTC
CASRTSGRVEQYF
>few|TRBJ1-2|TRBV12-5|TRBD1
TGTGCTAGTGGTTTGGCCCACCTTTGGGACAGTCTTTATCTTAACTATGGCTACACCTTC
CASGLAHLWDSLYLNYGYTF
>-|TRBJ2-5|TRBV10-3|TRBD1
TGTGCCATCAAAGGGACAGCCCAAGAGACCCAGTACTTC
CAIKGTAQETQYF
>many|TRBJ2-1|TRBV5-1|TRBD1
TGCGCCAGCAGCTTGACAGGGGGCAATGAGCAGTTCTTC
CASSLTGGNEQFF
>-|TRBJ2-1|TRBV5-1|TRBD2
TGCGCCAGCAGCTTTCCGACTACGGGAGGGGGACGGGATGAGCAGTTCTTC
CASSFPTTGGGRDEQFF
>few|TRBJ2-5|TRBV5-1|TRBD2
TGCGCCAGCAGCTTGTCTTCTAGCGGGAGGGCCGGGGAGACCCAGTACTTC
CASSLSSSGRAGETQYF